This note documents a single T cell receptor beta chain sequence. Its specificity is not known. Sequencing was performed with immunoSEQ multiplex PCR; in TCRdb, only in-frame clones are kept and a portion is missing. The sample comprises approximately 520 clones, roughly 78% of which are singletons, and roughly an eighth rests with the top ten. These data belong to a study of chemoradiotherapy in HPV16-positive cancers. Study-wide context: A couple of HPV16-positive patients' cells yielded candidate HPV-specific clones and common motifs.

Study-level results: Candidate HPV-specific clones and E7-related TCR motifs grew in tumor during treatment. HPV-responsive T-cell expansion during chemoradiotherapy was linked to improved recurrence-free survival in HPV16-positive patients.

This specimen was tumor tissue, taken from a patient who underwent chemoradiotherapy. This TCR was recovered from a human donor with HPV-associated anogenital cancer.

The CDR3 coding sequence is TGTGCCATCCGGGACATTGTACTCAACGAGCAGTACTTC. It yields the protein CAIRDIVLNEQYF. This chain links TRBV10-3 with TRBJ2-7; a weak D match, TRBD1 (6 bases). The CDR3 totals 13 residues. The germline V and J ends were trimmed by 8 bases and 5 bases, with 16 bases remaining between them. Germline V lookup: CDR1 ENHRY, CDR2 SYGVKD.